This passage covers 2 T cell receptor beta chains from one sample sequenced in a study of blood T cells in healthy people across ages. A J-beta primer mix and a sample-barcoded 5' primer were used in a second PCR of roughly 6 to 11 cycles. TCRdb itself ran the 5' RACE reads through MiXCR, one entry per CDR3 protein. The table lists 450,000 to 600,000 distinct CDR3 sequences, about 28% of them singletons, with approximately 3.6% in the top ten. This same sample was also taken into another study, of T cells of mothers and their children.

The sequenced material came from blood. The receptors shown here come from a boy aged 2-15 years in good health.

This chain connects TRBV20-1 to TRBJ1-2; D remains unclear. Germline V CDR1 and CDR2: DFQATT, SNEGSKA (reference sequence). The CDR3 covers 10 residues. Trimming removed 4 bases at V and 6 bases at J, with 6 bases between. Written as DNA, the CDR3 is TGCAGTGCTAAACGGGATGGCTACACCTTC. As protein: CSAKRDGYTF.

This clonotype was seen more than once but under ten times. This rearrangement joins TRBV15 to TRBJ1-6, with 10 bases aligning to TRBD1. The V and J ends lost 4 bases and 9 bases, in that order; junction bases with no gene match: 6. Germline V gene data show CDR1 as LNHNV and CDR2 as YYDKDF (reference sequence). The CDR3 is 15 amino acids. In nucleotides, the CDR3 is TGTGCCACCAGCACTGTCCGGGACAGGGGTTCACCCCTCCACTTT. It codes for CATSTVRDRGSPLHF.